The 8 T cell receptor beta chains reported below all come from one sample, sequenced in a study of T cell responses to AZD1222 COVID-19 vaccine. Assay used: immunoSEQ multiplex PCR; TCRdb lists only in-frame clones, some missing. The sample comprises roughly 150,000 clones, around 94% of which are singletons, and just over 5% rests with the top ten. The sample was peripheral blood, taken 28 days after the second AZD1222 dose. These receptors originate from an adult who received the AZD1222 COVID-19 vaccine.

This clone was observed once. The V gene is TRBV12-3 or TRBV12-4, the J gene TRBJ2-5, with no clear D. The CDR3 consists of 13 residues. Trimming removed 6 bases from V and 0 bases from J, with 8 bases in between. The chain's CDR3 is CASSVSDQETQYF. The CDR3 DNA follows: TGTGCCAGCAGCGTAAGCGACCAAGAGACCCAGTACTTC.

The rearrangement uses TRBV5-8 and TRBJ2-7; the D is unclear. CDR1 is SGHTS, CDR2 YDEGEE, per germline. Between the trimmed V and J ends, which lost 0 bases and 7 bases, there was a span of 11 bases. The CDR3 has 13 amino acids. In DNA, the CDR3 is TGTGCCAGCAGCTTGGTATCCGGGCGAGAGCAGTACTTC. Its translation: CASSLVSGREQYF.

The chain combines TRBV3-1 (or the pseudogene TRBV3-2) with TRBJ2-3; D gene unclear. V lost 2 bases and J lost 2, with 11 bases in between. Germline assignment: CDR1 LGHDT and CDR2 YNNKEL (reference sequence). The CDR3 sequence is 15 residues long. CDR3 bases: TGTGCCAGCAGCCAACTAGGGCGAGACACAGATACGCAGTATTTT. Translated: CASSQLGRDTDTQYF.

The CDR3 DNA follows: TGTGCCAGCAGTAAAGCGGGACTACGCTACCACAATGAGCAGTTCTTC. Translated: CASSKAGLRYHNEQFF. This chain links TRBV25-1 with TRBJ2-1; 7 bases fit TRBD2. The CDR3 extends over 16 amino acids. In germline, CDR1 is MGHDK, CDR2 SYGVNS. V lost 5 bases to trimming and J lost 5 bases; unmatched junction nucleotides: 12.

The chain has TRBV15 and TRBJ2-3; D gene unclear. V was pared by 0 bases and J by 2 bases, with 12 bases between. This CDR3 has 16 residues. Germline V gene lookup returns CDR1 LNHNV and CDR2 YYDKDF (reference sequence). The CDR3 is CATSRDSWPFTDTQYF. The CDR3 DNA is TGTGCCACCAGCAGAGATAGCTGGCCCTTCACAGATACGCAGTATTTT.

The V call is TRBV6-5, the J call TRBJ2-1, with D possibly TRBD1 on 6 matching bases. V was pared by 5 bases and J by 8 bases, with 19 bases between. CDR3 length: 15 amino acids. Germline V gives CDR1 MNHEY, CDR2 SVGAGI. The CDR3: CASSLGGTGSHEQFF. CDR3 sequence (DNA): TGTGCCAGCAGTCTTGGGGGCACGGGCAGCCATGAGCAGTTCTTC.

V is TRBV12-3 or TRBV12-4 and J is TRBJ2-2; D remains ambiguous. The CDR3 spans 12 residues. The germline V and J ends were trimmed by 5 bases and 7 bases, with 8 bases remaining between them. The CDR3 spells CASSEKVGELFF. CDR3 in DNA: TGTGCCAGCAGTGAGAAGGTCGGGGAGCTGTTTTTT.

V usage is TRBV28 and J usage is TRBJ1-2; D possibly corresponds to TRBD1 (5 bases). The V end was cut by 3 bases, the J end by 4 bases, with 12 bases between. The CDR3 runs to 14 residues. Germline V CDR1 and CDR2: MDHEN, SYDVKM. CDR3 residues: CASSLPQGGYGYTF. DNA of the CDR3: TGTGCCAGCAGTTTGCCTCAGGGAGGCTATGGCTACACCTTC.